This is a list of T cell receptor beta chains from one sample in a study of T cells after yellow fever vaccination. TCRdb passed the 5' RACE reads through MiXCR, listing each CDR3 protein once. The sample contains hundreds of thousands of distinct CDR3 sequences, roughly an eighth of which appear only once. The source material was CD4+ T cells sorted from PBMCs, sampled 15 days after the yellow fever booster vaccination. These receptors were obtained from a man in his late teens or twenties who received the YFV17D yellow fever vaccine. Each CDR3 is given with its conserved first and last residue. D genes are given only for firm matches.

cdr3_aa v_call cdr3_length j_call d_call
CASSLVEGLGQPQHF TRBV7-2 15 TRBJ1-5 NA
CAISAPPLRRGGNTGELFF TRBV10-3 19 TRBJ2-2 NA
CATSAGTDEKLFF TRBV24-1 13 TRBJ1-4 NA
CASSPPLQGTAGELFF TRBV19 16 TRBJ2-2 NA
CASNLLNTGELFF TRBV28 13 TRBJ2-2 NA
CASSLGTAHSPLHF TRBV7-2 14 TRBJ1-6 NA
CASSLGLTGGANEQFF TRBV5-4 16 TRBJ2-1 TRBD2
CASSLGGAAGSYNEQFF TRBV7-8 17 TRBJ2-1 NA
CASSQVGRRRNPGGYTF TRBV4-1 17 TRBJ1-2 NA
CASSLPPAGGPGETQYF TRBV11-2 17 TRBJ2-5 TRBD2
CASSVGGTGANVLTF TRBV9 15 TRBJ2-6 NA
CASSLGQANEKLFF TRBV5-1 14 TRBJ1-4 TRBD1
CASSVGNGGTDTQYF TRBV9 15 TRBJ2-3 NA
CASSLGSSGGGLKETQYF TRBV5-4 18 TRBJ2-5 TRBD2
CATSDPRGGVSNEQFF TRBV24-1 16 TRBJ2-1 TRBD2
CASSSGGVQTQYF TRBV11-2 13 TRBJ2-5 NA
CASKQTANTGELFF TRBV6-2/TRBV6-3 14 TRBJ2-2 NA
CASGREETQYF TRBV6-2/TRBV6-3 11 TRBJ2-5 NA
CASSPGTVEDTEAFF TRBV11-1 15 TRBJ1-1 NA
CSAPRPSPGETQYF TRBV20-1 14 TRBJ2-5 NA
CASSLMGVNTEAFF TRBV12-3/TRBV12-4 14 TRBJ1-1 NA
CASSFSGVSNSPLHF TRBV7-9 15 TRBJ1-6 NA
CSARKGGNIQYF TRBV29-1 12 TRBJ2-4 NA
CSAQTGGRRGLHEQFF TRBV20-1 16 TRBJ2-1 TRBD1
CASSGGAGRPGGTDTQYF TRBV7-2 18 TRBJ2-3 NA
CASSHLAGPPTDTQYF TRBV4-1 16 TRBJ2-3 TRBD2
CASSLRTSAYNEQFF TRBV7-3 15 TRBJ2-1 TRBD2
CASRGPTNTGELFF TRBV10-3 14 TRBJ2-2 TRBD1
CASSLGPAGGYTF TRBV5-1 13 TRBJ1-2 NA
CASSVGASGGAVPDTQYF TRBV9 18 TRBJ2-3 TRBD2
CSAFLPGGTEAFF TRBV20-1 13 TRBJ1-1 NA
CSARVDRKGYNSPLHF TRBV20-1 16 TRBJ1-6 NA
CASSLGSSDGYTF TRBV5-1 13 TRBJ1-2 NA
CASSFRTGGAGELFF TRBV5-1 15 TRBJ2-2 TRBD1
CASSNRLGASYNEQFF TRBV5-6 16 TRBJ2-1 NA
CASRLGSGAGNTIYF TRBV7-9 15 TRBJ1-3 NA
CASSSGARNQPQHF TRBV7-9 14 TRBJ1-5 NA
CASSPRTGSEETKYF TRBV18 15 TRBJ2-5 NA